This T cell receptor beta chain is from a study of PD-L1 blockade in urothelial cancer. This CDR3 spans 15 amino acids. The V end lost 2 bases, the J end lost 0 bases, and 11 bases lay between the germline ends. Germline CDR1 is SGHTS and CDR2 is YDEGEE. This clone has a single count. The repertoire was sequenced with immunoSEQ multiplex PCR; TCRdb's copy has only in-frame clones and lacks some. This sample has roughly 120,000 clones, with around 89% found just once. Time point described: peripheral blood 6 weeks after treatment start. The receptor comes from a man between 60 and 75 years old with urothelial cancer. The specimen was PBMCs, collected around atezolizumab (anti-PD-L1) treatment. J is TRBJ1-1 and V is TRBV5-8; D uncertain. CDR3 DNA: TGTGCCAGCAGCTTTCAAGTGACATTGAACACTGAAGCTTTCTTT. Translated: CASSFQVTLNTEAFF.